Each of the 7 T cell receptor beta chains below was sequenced from the same sample in a study of follicular helper T cells after annual influenza vaccination. Repertoires were generated with immunoSEQ multiplex PCR, while TCRdb's copy carries only in-frame clones and drops some. The sample lists 27,000 or so clones, 70% to 90% occurring once. Indicated time point: 2014-2015 season, pre-vaccination. The sample consisted of CXCR5+ CD38- circulating T follicular helper cells from blood, taken on the day of influenza vaccination. The subset here: circulating Tfh, non-naive CD4+CXCR5+PD-1+ (ICOS+CD38+ or ICOS-CD38-). These receptors all stem from an adult who received the influenza vaccine.

The CDR3 DNA is TGTGCCAGCAGTGATCTTAGGACAGGTAGCTACGAGCAGTACTTC. Amino acid sequence: CASSDLRTGSYEQYF. V is TRBV6-1 and J is TRBJ2-7, with 7 bases fitting TRBD1. This CDR3 is 15 amino acids long. Trimming at V came to 3 bases and at J to 3 bases, leaving 8 bases not matched to a gene. Germline lookup yields CDR1 MNHNS and CDR2 SASEGT.

V is TRBV18 and J is TRBJ2-6; 8 bases match TRBD1. CDR1 and CDR2 from the germline V gene are KGHSH and LQKENI. V trimming: 8 bases; J trimming: 0 bases; junction bases outside the gene matches: 9. CDR3 length: 17 residues. CDR3 coding DNA: TGTGCCAGCACAGGCAACAGGGGGGCCTCTGGGGCCAACGTCCTGACTTTC. Amino acid sequence: CASTGNRGASGANVLTF. Complete variable domain (other parts from reference TRBV18 and TRBJ2-6): NAGVMQNPRHLVRRRGQEARLRCSPMKGHSHVYWYRQLPEEGLKFMVYLQKENIIDESGMPKERFSAEFPKEGPSILRIQQVVRGDSAAYFCASTGNRGASGANVLTFGAGSRLTVL.

The chain has TRBV20-1 and TRBJ1-2; a possible D gene is TRBD1 (6 bases). In germline, CDR1 is DFQATT, CDR2 SNEGSKA (reference sequence). V lost 5 bases and J 5 bases, leaving 9 bases between the germline ends. The CDR3 has 11 amino acids. CDR3 sequence (DNA): TGCAGTGCTCGGACAGCTTATGGCTACACCTTC. It translates to CSARTAYGYTF.

Only one count was recorded for this clone. The J gene is TRBJ2-4, the V gene TRBV5-8; D possibly corresponds to TRBD2 (6 bases). Germline V CDR1 and CDR2: SGHTS, YDEGEE. V lost 4 bases, J lost 0 bases, and 8 bases lay in between. The CDR3 has 14 amino acids. The CDR3 loop reads CASSTGLAKNIQYF. CDR3 in DNA: TGTGCCAGCAGCACGGGACTAGCCAAAAACATTCAGTACTTC. Complete variable domain (other parts from reference TRBV5-8 and TRBJ2-4): EAGVTQSPTHLIKTRGQQATLRCSPISGHTSVYWYQQALGLGLQFLLWYDEGEERNRGNFPPRFSGRQFPNYSSELNVNALELEDSALYLCASSTGLAKNIQYFGAGTRLSVL.

This chain links TRBV29-1 with TRBJ1-2, with TRBD1 matching 7 bases. Unmatched junction bases numbered 7, after V lost 4 bases and J lost 11 bases. CDR3 length: 11 residues. Per germline, CDR1 SQVTM and CDR2 ANQGSEA. The CDR3 sequence: CSVGTTGWYTF. The DNA of the CDR3 is TGCAGCGTTGGGACGACAGGGTGGTACACCTTC. The complete variable domain, with remaining parts taken from reference TRBV29-1 and TRBJ1-2, reads SAVISQKPSRDICQRGTSLTIQCQVDSQVTMMFWYRQQPGQSLTLIATANQGSEATYESGFVIDKFPISRPNLTFSTLTVSNMSPEDSSIYLCSVGTTGWYTFGSGTRLTVV.

The chain combines TRBV7-9 with TRBJ2-7; 8 nucleotides match TRBD2. Germline loops: CDR1 SEHNR, CDR2 FQNEAQ (reference sequence). The J segment lost 4 bases and the V segment lost 4 bases, leaving 9 bases of the junction unmatched. The CDR3 is 15 residues long. Here the CDR3 reads CASSSVAGNGYEQYF. The CDR3 DNA sequence: TGTGCCAGCAGCTCGGTAGCGGGAAACGGTTACGAGCAGTACTTC.

A single count supports this clone. As DNA, the CDR3 is TGTGCCAGCAGGAGGCCGGGACAGGGGTTTGTCGAGCAGTACTTC. Amino acid sequence: CASRRPGQGFVEQYF. V usage is TRBV6-1 and J usage is TRBJ2-7, with 10 bases aligning to TRBD1. V trimming: 6 bases; J trimming: 6 bases; junction bases outside the gene matches: 11. The CDR3 has 15 amino acids. The germline gives CDR1 MNHNS, CDR2 SASEGT.